These 30 T cell receptor beta chains came from one sample sequenced in a study of blood T cell repertoires in COVID-19. Sequenced by immunoSEQ multiplex PCR; TCRdb stores in-frame clones only, minus some. This repertoire shows 95,000 to 110,000 clones, about 89% found once; its top ten account for approximately 3.5%. Sequencing input: peripheral blood. Receptors were obtained from a woman in her sixties with acute or convalescent COVID-19.

This clone came up once. This chain links TRBV12-1 with TRBJ1-2. TRBV12-1 represents a pseudogene. This CDR3 comprises 17 residues. The CDR3 reads CASSFELSRAPCYGYTF. The CDR3 bases are TGTGCCAGCAGCTTTGAGCTTTCGAGAGCCCCGTGCTATGGCTACACCTTC.

This chain links TRBV9 with TRBJ2-5; D is perhaps TRBD1 (6 bases). V shed 0 bases and J shed 5 bases, with 14 bases lying between them. The CDR3 runs to 15 residues. CDR1 SGDLS and CDR2 YYNGEE come from the germline V gene. CDR3 DNA sequence: TGTGCCAGCAGCGTAGTAGGGGGAGAGGGGGAGACCCAGTACTTC. Protein: CASSVVGGEGETQYF.

V usage is TRBV27 and J usage is TRBJ2-1; 14 bases agree with TRBD2. Germline V gene lookup returns CDR1 MNHEY and CDR2 SMNVEV (reference sequence). The CDR3 sequence is 15 residues long. Losses at the gene ends were 7 bases for V and 9 bases for J; bases not matched to a gene: 8. The CDR3 spells CASIGGTSGSGEQFF. DNA of the CDR3: TGTGCCAGCATAGGGGGGACTAGCGGGAGCGGTGAGCAGTTCTTC.

CDR3 sequence: CASLPPGQGAYGYTF. CDR3 bases: TGTGCCAGCCTCCCCCCGGGACAGGGGGCTTATGGCTACACCTTC. V is TRBV7-9 and J is TRBJ1-2, with 12 bases that match TRBD1. Germline V gene sequence: CDR1 SEHNR, CDR2 FQNEAQ (reference sequence). V trimming: 8 bases; J trimming: 5 bases; junction bases outside the gene matches: 9. This CDR3 region has 15 residues.

Only one count was recorded for this clone. V and J are TRBV28 and TRBJ2-7; tentatively, D is TRBD2 (6 bases). Trimming took 1 base from V and 2 from J, leaving 9 bases between them. Germline-derived CDR1 and CDR2 are MDHEN and SYDVKM. The CDR3 extends over 14 amino acids. CDR3 sequence (DNA): TGTGCCAGCAGTTTATACGGCGGGACCTACGAGCAGTACTTC. It yields the protein CASSLYGGTYEQYF.

The chain is built from TRBV14 and TRBJ1-3; no firm D call. V lost 3 bases, J lost 1 base, and 7 bases lay in between. The length of the CDR3 is 14 residues. CDR1 is SGHDN and CDR2 is FVKESK in the germline V gene. In DNA, the CDR3 is TGTGCCAGCAGCCACCCTCCTTCTGGAAACACCATATATTTT. It encodes CASSHPPSGNTIYF.

The gene calls are TRBV6-5 and TRBJ2-1; TRBD1 agrees at 7 bases. Per germline, CDR1 MNHEY and CDR2 SVGAGI. The V and J ends lost 10 bases and 3 bases, in that order; junction bases with no gene match: 6. This CDR3 has 13 residues. The CDR3 protein is CATTGAGYNEQFF. CDR3 coding DNA: TGTGCCACCACAGGGGCGGGCTACAATGAGCAGTTCTTC.

The chain joins TRBV29-1 to TRBJ1-1; TRBD1 aligns across 9 bases. V lost 3 bases, J lost 4 bases, and 15 bases stayed unmatched. The CDR3 is 17 residues long. Looked up from germline, CDR1 is SQVTM and CDR2 is ANQGSEA. The CDR3 nucleotides are TGCAGCGTTGATAAAGCCTTGGGGGGACAGGGAGGCACTGAAGCTTTCTTT. Translating gives CSVDKALGGQGGTEAFF.

The rearrangement links TRBV2 to TRBJ2-5; 9 bases map to TRBD1. The V segment lost 8 bases and the J segment 5 bases; nucleotides outside the gene matches: 0. The CDR3 totals 11 residues. Germline CDR1 and CDR2: SNHLY and FYNNEI. The CDR3 nucleotides read TGTGCCAGCGACAGGGGGGAGACCCAGTACTTC. Translated: CASDRGETQYF.

The V and J genes are TRBV3-1 (or the pseudogene TRBV3-2) and TRBJ2-5; 12 bases map to TRBD2. The ends lost 4 bases at V and 4 bases at J; junction bases unmatched: 4. CDR1 is LGHDT and CDR2 is YNNKEL in the germline V gene (reference sequence). This CDR3 has 15 amino acids. CDR3 DNA sequence: TGTGCCAGCAGCCCTTCGGGACTAGCGGGAGAGACCCAGTACTTC. Translating it yields CASSPSGLAGETQYF.

This clone showed up just once. This chain links TRBV15 with TRBJ2-2; 9 nucleotides align to TRBD1. Germline V gene lookup returns CDR1 LNHNV and CDR2 YYDKDF (reference sequence). Losses at the gene ends were 4 bases for V and 5 bases for J; bases not matched to a gene: 8. This CDR3 region has 16 residues. For the CDR3, the DNA is TGTGCCACCAGCACACTGCCGGGACAGGGAACCGGGGAGCTGTTTTTT. This gives the protein CATSTLPGQGTGELFF.

The chain's CDR3 is CASSLRDMRRFYGYTF. In DNA form, the CDR3 reads TGTGCCAGCAGCTTACGGGACATGAGAAGATTTTATGGCTACACCTTC. This rearrangement joins TRBV5-8 to TRBJ1-2; D is perhaps TRBD1 (6 bases). The CDR3 has 16 residues. Deletions cut 2 bases from V and 5 bases from J, with 19 bases between. The germline V gene encodes CDR1 SGHTS and CDR2 YDEGEE.

The V call is TRBV3-1 (or the pseudogene TRBV3-2), the J call TRBJ2-5, with no clear D. The V gene's germline CDR1 is LGHDT and CDR2 YNNKEL (reference sequence). The CDR3 spans 15 residues. Trimming stripped 6 bases from V and 1 base from J, with 15 bases between. Written as DNA, the CDR3 is TGTGCCAGCAGTCTCCTCGATAAACTCCAAGAGACCCAGTACTTC. Protein sequence: CASSLLDKLQETQYF.

V is TRBV4-1 and J is TRBJ2-6; TRBD1 might be the D (6 bases). Germline V gene lookup returns CDR1 MGHRA and CDR2 YSYEKL. V lost 0 bases, J lost 0 bases, and 15 bases lay in between. The CDR3 loop spans 19 amino acids. CDR3 bases: TGCGCCAGCAGCCAAGATCTAGTGGGGGCGGCCTCTGGGGCCAACGTCCTGACTTTC. Its protein product is CASSQDLVGAASGANVLTF.

This clone has a handful of counts. The chain is built from TRBV23-1 and TRBJ1-2; 9 bases are a match to TRBD1. TRBV23-1 carries the ORF label, with uncertain function. Trimming removed 5 bases from V and 4 bases from J; junction bases left unmatched: 11. The CDR3 is 16 amino acids. CDR3 DNA sequence: TGCGCCAGCAGTGTCGACCGGGACAGGGAGGGCTATGGCTACACCTTC. This gives the protein CASSVDRDREGYGYTF.

The V call is TRBV6-6, the J call TRBJ2-5, with 8 positions matching TRBD2. Germline V gene lookup returns CDR1 MNHNY and CDR2 SVGAGI (reference sequence). Losses at the gene ends were 6 bases for V and 5 bases for J; bases not matched to a gene: 14. The CDR3 loop spans 16 amino acids. CDR3 DNA: TGTGCCAGCAGCCTACCCTTAGCGGGAAATCAGGAGACCCAGTACTTC. It specifies CASSLPLAGNQETQYF.

The chain joins TRBV5-4 to TRBJ1-2; D is uncertain. V dropped 1 base and J dropped 6 bases, with 13 bases sitting between them. The CDR3 length is 14 residues. Germline V gene sequence: CDR1 SGHNT, CDR2 YYREEE (reference sequence). This CDR3 reads CASSLREPVHGYTF. Here the CDR3 DNA reads TGTGCCAGCAGCTTGAGAGAACCCGTACATGGCTACACCTTC.

This chain joins TRBV9 and TRBJ1-3, with 7 bases matching TRBD1. The ends lost 2 bases at V and 0 bases at J; junction bases unmatched: 5. In germline, CDR1 is SGDLS, CDR2 YYNGEE. The CDR3 has 16 residues. CDR3 coding DNA: TGTGCCAGCAGCGTGAGAGGGGACAGCTCTGGAAACACCATATATTTT. Protein sequence: CASSVRGDSSGNTIYF.

V is TRBV18 and J is TRBJ1-5; D is perhaps TRBD1 (6 bases). Germline CDR1 is KGHSH and CDR2 is LQKENI. Trimming removed 3 bases at V and 1 base at J, with 13 bases between. This CDR3 has 16 amino acids. The CDR3 DNA follows: TGTGCCAGCTCACCTCCCGGGGGGGGCAGCAATCAGCCCCAGCATTTT. Translated: CASSPPGGGSNQPQHF.

The rearrangement uses TRBV7-3 and TRBJ1-1; D remains ambiguous. Germline CDR1 SGHTA, CDR2 FQGTGA. There are 14 residues in the CDR3. The germline V and J ends were trimmed by 8 bases and 1 base, with 14 bases remaining between them. The CDR3 protein is CASSKHSGNTEAFF. The CDR3 nucleotides are TGTGCCAGCTCCAAACACTCGGGGAACACTGAAGCTTTCTTT.

The chain recombines TRBV30 with TRBJ2-7; D possibly corresponds to TRBD2 (7 bases). Germline CDR1 is GTSNPN and CDR2 is SVGIG (reference sequence). The CDR3 runs to 15 residues. Trimming pared 1 base from V and 4 bases from J, leaving 17 bases between. CDR3 bases: TGTGCCTGGAGTGGGGGGGGGCCACATTCTTACGAGCAGTACTTC. Translation gives CAWSGGGPHSYEQYF.

This chain connects TRBV28 to TRBJ1-1, with D possibly being TRBD1 (5 bases). The germline V and J ends were trimmed by 3 bases and 0 bases, with 14 bases remaining between them. In germline, CDR1 is MDHEN, CDR2 SYDVKM. CDR3 length: 16 residues. The CDR3 reads CASSFSDSLMNTEAFF. For the CDR3, the DNA is TGTGCCAGCAGTTTTTCAGACAGCCTAATGAACACTGAAGCTTTCTTT. Drawing the rest from reference TRBV28 and TRBJ1-1, the complete variable domain is DVKVTQSSRYLVKRTGEKVFLECVQDMDHENMFWYRQDPGLGLRLIYFSYDVKMKEKGDIPEGYSVSREKKERFSLILESASTNQTSMYLCASSFSDSLMNTEAFFGQGTRLTVV.

CDR3 sequence: CASTRWGTSGILHIQYF. The CDR3 DNA reads as TGTGCCAGCACCCGGTGGGGGACTAGCGGGATACTACACATTCAGTACTTC. V is TRBV27 and J is TRBJ2-4; 13 bases agree with TRBD2. With V trimmed by 7 bases and J by 8 bases, 14 bases remained unmatched. The germline V gene has CDR1 MNHEY and CDR2 SMNVEV (reference sequence). This CDR3 has 17 residues.

The V gene is TRBV11-2, the J gene TRBJ2-7, with 7 bases aligning to TRBD2. J lost 0 bases, V lost 5 bases, and 16 bases had no gene match. Germline CDR1 and CDR2: SGHAT and FQNNGV. The CDR3 length is 18 residues. The CDR3 region has the DNA TGTGCCAGCAGCGGGCTGTTCCAGACTAGCCTTAGCTCCTACGAGCAGTACGTC. This encodes CASSGLFQTSLSSYEQYV.

The rearrangement uses TRBV2 and TRBJ1-5; the D gene is possibly TRBD1 (6 bases). Germline lookup yields CDR1 SNHLY and CDR2 FYNNEI. The CDR3 sequence is 14 residues long. Trimming removed 8 bases from V and 1 base from J, with 12 bases in between. CDR3 region: CASGLGTSNQPQHF. The CDR3 DNA reads TGTGCCAGCGGACTTGGGACAAGCAATCAGCCCCAGCATTTT.

This chain uses TRBV10-2 with TRBJ2-3; D possibly corresponds to TRBD2 (6 bases). Germline CDR1 is WSHSY and CDR2 is SAAADI. V was pared by 6 bases and J by 2 bases, with 6 bases between. This CDR3 region has 12 residues. CDR3 amino acids: CASRGLTDTQYF. CDR3 sequence (DNA): TGCGCCAGCAGGGGACTCACAGATACGCAGTATTTT.

This rearrangement joins TRBV11-2 to TRBJ2-7; TRBD2 might be the D (6 bases). The CDR3 runs 14 residues. The germline CDR1 and CDR2 sequences are SGHAT and FQNNGV. V lost 3 bases, J lost 0 bases, and 9 bases lay in between. The DNA of the CDR3 is TGTGCCAGCAGCTTGTGGGGGGACTCCTACGAGCAGTACGTC. This encodes CASSLWGDSYEQYV.

The chain employs TRBV6-6 and TRBJ1-1; D may be TRBD1 (6 bases). The germline V gene has CDR1 MNHNY and CDR2 SVGAGI (reference sequence). The CDR3 is 14 amino acids. Trimming took 3 bases from V and 10 from J, leaving 18 bases between them. This CDR3 is CASSYLGAEQGAFF. As DNA, the CDR3 is TGTGCCAGCAGTTATCTTGGAGCGGAACAGGGAGCTTTCTTT.

V gene TRBV28 combines with J gene TRBJ1-4; the D gene is possibly TRBD1 (6 bases). Between the trimmed V and J ends, which lost 4 bases and 10 bases, there was a span of 25 bases. Germline values: CDR1 MDHEN, CDR2 SYDVKM. This CDR3 spans 17 amino acids. DNA for the CDR3: TGTGCCAGCAGTTCCTTTCTTGGGGGCAGGGGACAAGGAAAACTGTTTTTT. Amino acid sequence: CASSSFLGGRGQGKLFF. The whole variable domain, filled in from reference TRBV28 and TRBJ1-4, reads DVKVTQSSRYLVKRTGEKVFLECVQDMDHENMFWYRQDPGLGLRLIYFSYDVKMKEKGDIPEGYSVSREKKERFSLILESASTNQTSMYLCASSSFLGGRGQGKLFFGSGTQLSVL.

The V gene is TRBV7-9, the J gene TRBJ1-6, with D tentatively TRBD1 (5 bases). The germline CDR1 and CDR2 sequences are SEHNR and FQNEAQ (reference sequence). This CDR3 region has 15 residues. The germline V and J ends were trimmed by 7 bases and 9 bases, with 19 bases remaining between them. The DNA of the CDR3 is TGTGCCAGCAAACAATCCGGGCAGGGCGGTTCACCCCTCCACTTT. Its translation is CASKQSGQGGSPLHF.